The rows below give T cell receptor beta chains drawn from one sample of a study of T cell responses to AZD1222 COVID-19 vaccine. Data came from immunoSEQ multiplex PCR; TCRdb stores just in-frame clones and leaves some out. The table records 120,000 to 150,000 clones, 88% of them present only once. The material sequenced was peripheral blood, taken on day 0 of AZD1222 vaccination. Source of these receptors: an adult in good health. The CDR3 runs from the conserved cysteine through the conserved F or W. A D gene is named only where the DNA matches it firmly. Size is stated for part of the rows, as once, few or many counts, or as a class when the clone is expanded.

abundance	v_gene	d_gene	j_gene	CDR3aa	CDR3nt
few	TRBV6-5	TRBD1	TRBJ1-1	CASSDRENTEAFF	TGTGCCAGCAGCGACAGGGAAAACACTGAAGCTTTCTTT
NA	TRBV18	NA	TRBJ2-1	CASSPLEGEQFF	TGTGCCAGCTCACCCCTCGAGGGTGAGCAGTTCTTC
once	TRBV2	NA	TRBJ2-1	CASSELGGVMGEQFF	TGTGCCAGCAGTGAGCTCGGGGGTGTGATGGGTGAGCAGTTCTTC
NA	TRBV24-1	TRBD2	TRBJ2-2	CATALAGEGVRELFF	TGTGCCACCGCATTAGCGGGAGAAGGAGTCAGGGAGCTGTTTTTT
NA	TRBV5-1	TRBD1	TRBJ1-1	CASSLAGGAYTEAFF	TGCGCCAGCAGCTTGGCAGGGGGCGCATACACTGAAGCTTTCTTT
NA	TRBV29-1	NA	TRBJ2-7	CSVAQGSGQYF	TGCAGCGTTGCCCAGGGTTCGGGGCAGTACTTC
NA	TRBV24-1	NA	TRBJ2-1	CATSDGTSSEQFF	TGTGCCACCAGTGATGGAACTAGTAGTGAGCAGTTCTTC
NA	TRBV28	NA	TRBJ2-7	CASRGPGTTYEQYF	TGTGCCAGCAGAGGCCCAGGTACGACCTACGAGCAGTACTTC
NA	TRBV6-5	NA	TRBJ2-7	CASSYGQDGTYEQYF	TGTGCCAGCAGTTACGGGCAGGACGGAACCTACGAGCAGTACTTC
NA	TRBV12-3/TRBV12-4	TRBD1	TRBJ1-5	CASSRTGDQPQHF	TGTGCCAGCAGCCGGACAGGGGATCAGCCCCAGCATTTT
NA	TRBV12-3/TRBV12-4	NA	TRBJ1-2	CASSPRHNYGYTF	TGTGCCAGCAGTCCTAGGCATAACTATGGCTACACCTTC
few	TRBV9	TRBD2	TRBJ2-3	CASSPLAGDADTQYF	TGTGCCAGCAGCCCACTAGCGGGAGATGCAGATACGCAGTATTTT
NA	TRBV25-1	NA	TRBJ2-1	CASSPLGYNEQFF	TGTGCCAGCAGCCCTCTGGGGTACAATGAGCAGTTCTTC
NA	TRBV10-3	NA	TRBJ2-5	CAISRTPSGAPSETQYF	TGTGCCATCAGCCGCACCCCCAGCGGAGCCCCTTCGGAGACCCAGTACTTC
NA	TRBV28	NA	TRBJ1-2	CALGRTRANYGYTF	TGTGCCTTGGGACGGACCCGGGCTAACTATGGCTACACCTTC
few	TRBV6-5	NA	TRBJ1-4	CASSPRLMGKLFF	TGTGCCAGCAGTCCTCGCCTAATGGGGAAACTGTTTTTT
NA	TRBV21-1	NA	TRBJ1-3	CASSKCGGTGDNTIYF	TGTGCCAGCAGCAAATGTGGTGGGACAGGGGACAACACCATATATTTT
NA	TRBV3-1/TRBV3-2	TRBD1	TRBJ1-5	CASSQGGQGATQPQHF	TGTGCCAGCAGCCAAGGGGGACAGGGGGCCACTCAGCCCCAGCATTTT
once	TRBV30	NA	TRBJ2-3	CAWRHLGALSTDTQYF	TGTGCCTGGCGTCACTTAGGGGCCCTTAGCACAGATACGCAGTATTTT
NA	TRBV21-1	NA	TRBJ2-6	CASSLRSSGANVLTF	TGTGCCAGCAGCTTACGAAGCTCTGGGGCCAACGTCCTGACTTTC
NA	TRBV6-5	TRBD1	TRBJ1-1	CASTPGQGGTEAFF	TGTGCCAGCACCCCCGGACAGGGTGGAACTGAAGCTTTCTTT
NA	TRBV12-1	NA	TRBJ1-1	CASSFAITEAFF	TGTGCCAGCAGCTTTGCGATAACTGAAGCTTTCTTT
NA	TRBV4-3	NA	TRBJ2-7	CASSQLPDLAGWYEQYF	TGCGCCAGCAGCCAACTCCCCGATTTGGCGGGATGGTACGAGCAGTACTTC
once	TRBV5-8	NA	TRBJ2-3	CASSLARRFGDTQYF	TGTGCCAGCAGCTTGGCCCGTAGATTCGGAGATACGCAGTATTTT
NA	TRBV19	NA	TRBJ2-7	CASSIFGPSEQYF	TGTGCCAGTAGTATTTTCGGTCCCTCCGAGCAGTACTTC
once	TRBV15	TRBD1	TRBJ1-4	CATSSETLKGGEKLFF	TGTGCCACCAGCAGCGAGACTCTCAAAGGGGGCGAAAAACTGTTTTTT
few	TRBV9	NA	TRBJ1-1	CASSERDGGNTEAFF	TGTGCCAGCAGCGAAAGGGACGGAGGGAACACTGAAGCTTTCTTT
NA	TRBV30	NA	TRBJ2-2	CAWRAGQSNTGELFF	TGTGCCTGGAGGGCGGGACAGTCTAACACCGGGGAGCTGTTTTTT
NA	TRBV7-3	TRBD1	TRBJ1-1	CASSSKTGEAFF	TGTGCCAGCAGTTCCAAGACAGGGGAAGCTTTCTTT
NA	TRBV7-2	TRBD1	TRBJ2-5	CASSGTGTGEETQYF	TGTGCCAGCAGCGGAACCGGGACAGGAGAAGAGACCCAGTACTTC
NA	TRBV12-3/TRBV12-4	NA	TRBJ2-7	CASSSQGLGEQYF	TGTGCCAGCAGCTCCCAAGGGTTGGGCGAGCAGTACTTC
NA	TRBV7-2	NA	TRBJ2-7	CASREMGYEQYF	TGTGCCAGCAGAGAGATGGGCTACGAGCAGTACTTC
NA	TRBV4-2	TRBD2	TRBJ2-7	CASSLSTSGTYEQYF	TGTGCCAGCAGCCTTTCGACTAGCGGGACATACGAGCAGTACTTC
NA	TRBV7-2	TRBD1	TRBJ2-7	CASSPTAGQGYEQYF	TGTGCCAGCAGCCCCACGGCGGGACAGGGCTACGAGCAGTACTTC
NA	TRBV5-6	NA	TRBJ1-2	CASSRLAGKNYGYTF	TGTGCCAGCAGCCGTTTGGCAGGGAAAAACTATGGCTACACCTTC
few	TRBV30	NA	TRBJ1-2	CAWTGRKYGYTF	TGTGCCTGGACGGGCAGGAAATATGGCTACACCTTC
NA	TRBV6-5	TRBD2	TRBJ2-2	CASSYTSGRAGELFF	TGTGCCAGCAGTTATACTAGCGGGAGGGCCGGGGAGCTGTTTTTT
NA	TRBV15	NA	TRBJ1-2	CATSRTSGVGYTF	TGTGCCACCAGCAGAACATCAGGGGTTGGCTACACCTTC
NA	TRBV13	TRBD1	TRBJ2-7	CASTSLGQGFYEQYF	TGTGCCAGCACCTCCTTGGGACAGGGTTTTTACGAGCAGTACTTC